This T cell receptor (beta chain) emerged from a study of blood T cell repertoires in COVID-19. Clones were read by immunoSEQ multiplex PCR, and TCRdb kept only the in-frame ones, dropping some. The sample carries approximately 100,000 clones, about 80% recorded once. The germline gives CDR1 SGHKS, CDR2 YYEKEE (reference sequence). The CDR3 has 15 amino acids. V was trimmed by 0 bases and J by 0 bases, leaving 10 bases between them. This receptor was obtained from a woman in her forties or fifties with acute or convalescent COVID-19. V and J are TRBV5-5 and TRBJ2-7; D perhaps matches TRBD2 (6 bases). The sample was peripheral blood. CDR3 loop: CASSLVVADSYEQYF. CDR3 in DNA: TGTGCCAGCAGCTTGGTAGTAGCGGACTCCTACGAGCAGTACTTC.